This TCR beta chain was found in a study of OX40 agonist ivuxolimab in advanced cancers. The wider study: It was ivuxolimab, an agonistic anti-OX40 (CD134) antibody, that patients were treated with. Males comprised 82.7% of the group, whose mean age was about 61 years (range roughly 20 to 85). General study findings and limits: Relative to CD4+, CD8+ T cells held more expanded clones on average.

V was shortened by 4 bases and J by 4 bases, with 8 bases between the two germline ends. CDR3 length equals 13 residues. Germline V CDR1 and CDR2: SGHTA, FQGNSA. It was autoimmune disease history or systemic immunosuppression that excluded patients. Sequenced by immunoSEQ multiplex PCR; TCRdb stores in-frame clones only, minus some. The sample has 7,500 to 10,000 clones; less than 90% are singletons. In regard to this clone: Its antigen is currently unknown.

This TCR derives from an adult with an advanced solid tumor such as melanoma, head and neck, liver or kidney cancer. The chain couples TRBV7-2 to TRBJ1-5, with D maybe TRBD1 (5 bases). The sample in question was CD4+ or CD8+ T cells sorted from blood, obtained in a trial of the OX40 agonist ivuxolimab. The CDR3 loop is CASSSSGNQPQHF. The CDR3 region has the DNA TGTGCCAGCAGCTCCTCAGGGAATCAGCCCCAGCATTTT.